Sequencing of this T cell receptor beta chain was carried out in a study of early T cells in non-severe SARS-CoV-2 infection (dated by TCRdb to 2020 to 2023). Some background on the complete study: Because TCR sequencing relied on bulk RNA taken from unsorted whole blood, pairing of alpha and beta chains was not possible. General conclusions and limits of the study: VDJdb matching was skewed toward anti-spike CD8 responses, so virus-specific expansions were likely underestimated and private and CD4 specificities were missed.

Set within a cohort of healthcare workers in London, UK, this nested case-control study involved weekly PCR testing of nasopharyngeal swabs along with blood sampling. Healthcare workers were recruited between 23 and 31 March 2020, during the week of the UK lockdown, and were followed weekly for up to roughly 15 weeks. The table lists this clonotype with a few counts. It has no known antigen specificity. Base-call qualities are not available, and no considerably larger clone is one nucleotide away. Libraries came from 5' RACE. The sample was run on a NextSeq 500. The TCR library protocol attached unique molecular identifiers to individual cDNA molecules to correct for sequencing error and PCR bias. Both TCR alpha and beta chains were sequenced, and tight co-correlation was observed between alpha and beta sequence abundances in each sample. From the authors' description of their analysis: Decombinator V4 was used to annotate the V gene, J gene and CDR3 of the TCR sequences. Expanded TCRs were defined as changing significantly between any two time points under a Poisson model with p below 0.0001. TCR abundances were normalised to the total number of TCRs sequenced in each sample and reported as counts per million. TRAV1-2 paired with TRAJ12, TRAJ20 or TRAJ33 defined MAIT TCRs, while TRAV10 paired with TRAJ18 defined iNKT TCRs. VDJdb, accessed on 1 November 2021, was searched for TCRs annotated for CMV, EBV and SARS-CoV-2, and TCRs annotated for more than one antigen were excluded. TCRdb took the public reads, trimmed them with fastp at Q25, ran MiXCR for clone calling and kept in-frame beta chains. Entries that share a CDR3 protein sequence are merged under the most common genes and DNA. These V and J calls originate from TCRdb's pipeline instead of the authors' own analysis. For this sample the table gives tens of thousands of distinct CDR3 sequences, of which less than 15% were detected only once. The ten largest clones add up to under 6.5% of the sample.

Taken from the germline V gene, the CDR1 and CDR2 loops are MDHEN and SYDVKM. Cut back by 4 bases and 5 bases, the V and J ends lie 5 bases apart. CDR3 length: 11 amino acids, cysteine to phenylalanine. Only the CDR3 region is kept as DNA, spanning 33 bases read in frame from base 1. This TCR came from an adult who was a healthcare worker with PCR-confirmed SARS-CoV-2 infection or an uninfected control (not recorded which). The sequence is built from TRBV28 and TRBJ2-5; no D gene can be assigned with confidence. The material sequenced was whole blood. This receptor carries the CDR3 CASSSEETQYF. The DNA sequence is as follows: TGTGCCAGCAGTTCCGAGGAGACCCAGTACTTC.